This T cell receptor (beta chain) comes out of a study of Ad26.COV2.S vaccination and SARS-CoV-2 variants. Documented treatment: some 20 received Ad26.COV2.S at low or high dose, single or two shots; 5 received placebo; per-sample allocation not given. At day 63 after the first vaccine or placebo injection, samples were drawn. The method was immunoSEQ multiplex PCR; TCRdb's version includes in-frame clones alone and lacks a portion of them. The sample lists about 470,000 clones; roughly 87% were seen once. V lost 3 bases, J lost 2 bases, and 11 bases lay in between. CDR3 length: 16 residues. The germline V gene encodes CDR1 LNHDA and CDR2 SQIVND (reference sequence). As regards this clone: Its antigen is as yet unknown.

Findings of the study overall: Measurement of non-spike TCR breadth gave similar results in vaccine and placebo recipients.

This receptor was identified in a person between 18 and 60 years old who received the Ad26.COV2.S COVID-19 vaccine or a placebo. Sequencing used peripheral blood, obtained in a trial of Ad26.COV2.S vaccine versus placebo. This chain links TRBV19 with TRBJ2-6, with D perhaps being TRBD1 or TRBD2 (5 bases each). DNA of the CDR3: TGTGCCAGTAGTATGACGTGGGGGACTGGGGCCAACGTCCTGACTTTC. Encoded protein: CASSMTWGTGANVLTF.